This TCR beta chain was retrieved from a study of blood T cell repertoires in COVID-19 (TCRdb year 2020). The study in broad terms: Samples covering the acute and convalescent phases of COVID-19 were provided by collaborators in the United States, Italy and Spain. The prospective study material was composed of cDNA or gDNA derived from T cells, B-cell-depleted T cells, or PBMCs. Subjects who had been exposed to COVID-19, were actively infected with it, or had recovered from it provided the deeply sampled blood TCRbeta repertoires that made up the dataset. The repertoires were released in a freely available public database meant as a resource for research on the immune response to SARS-CoV-2. The samples were drawn from two sources: the first 160 participants of the ongoing ImmuneRACE study, and about 1,300 subjects contributed by 6 global collaborators. Nearly every sample came with metadata listing a de-identified subject ID, COVID-19 status, age in years and sex. Where HLA class I and class II types were available, the types were taken from metadata supplied by the sample provider, not from assay-based typing.

The immunoSEQ Assay, a bias-controlled multiplex PCR, was used to amplify TCRbeta CDR3 regions from genomic DNA. Per the original workflow: The number of nucleated cells in each sample was estimated by amplification of reference gene primers within the assay. To quantify the absolute abundance of each unique TCRbeta CDR3 rearrangement, sequence reads were collapsed and filtered. For each sample, productive Simpson clonality was calculated by taking the square root of Simpson's diversity index across productive rearrangements. The table comes from immuneACCESS by way of TCRdb, which keeps in-frame sequences with V and J called. Part of the clones is missing from these tables; in studies checked, under half for an unresolved V gene and the rest for unknown reasons. That table furnishes V, J and clone size, whereas the DNA furnished D and trimming. Across this sample there are 300,000 or so clones, with about nine tenths seen only once. The ten largest clones capture 1% to 1.3% of the sample.

In the prospective study, participants were 18 to 89 years old, resided in 20 to 30 geographic areas of the United States, and were enrolled through a virtual design. In the prospective study, cohorts were assigned on the basis of participant-reported clinical history obtained from a screening survey and a study questionnaire. Recovered participants in ImmuneRACE Cohort 3 were defined as having two consecutive negative NP/OP PCR tests, clearance from a healthcare professional, or resolution of symptoms. In the prospective study, mobile phlebotomists collected whole blood, serum and a nasopharyngeal or oropharyngeal swab from each participant. Additional blood draws and questionnaires over an approximately 2-month period could optionally be provided by prospective study participants. Before DNA extraction, blood samples from the prospective study were shipped at room temperature or frozen. What the study reported, not specific to this receptor: Clinical and demographic metadata were provided uncurated, with the amount varying by source and participant.

V is reduced by 0 bases and J by 6 bases, leaving a spacing of 10 bases between them. Its CDR3 holds 14 amino acids, cysteine through phenylalanine. The retained sequence is limited to the CDR3, 42 bases, with the frame set at the first base. The germline V gene gives CDR1 as SGHDT and CDR2 as YYEEEE. Comment on this clone: The antigen it binds to is not known. Per-base quality was not reported, and no clone a single base away is much larger than it.

The sequencing input was PBMCs or T cells enriched from blood (not recorded which). The chain is encoded by TRBV5-6 joined to TRBJ1-5; no D segment can be confidently identified. The receptor's source is a young woman who had recovered from COVID-19. The CDR3 reads CASSLGGSAQPQHF. The bases are TGTGCCAGCAGCTTGGGTGGGAGTGCTCAGCCCCAGCATTTT.